This T cell receptor beta chain came from a study of PD-L1 blockade in urothelial cancer. The CDR3 consists of 10 residues. The V gene's germline CDR1 is SGHTS and CDR2 YDEGEE. Deletions cut 5 bases from V and 7 bases from J, with 4 bases between. Clones were read by immunoSEQ multiplex PCR, and TCRdb kept only the in-frame ones, dropping some. The data hold about 45,000 clones, with approximately 88% observed a single time. This specimen consisted of PBMCs, obtained around atezolizumab (anti-PD-L1) treatment. The chain employs TRBV5-8 and TRBJ2-1; D is unclear. This sequence was found in a man older than 75 with urothelial cancer. CDR3 nucleotide sequence: TGTGCCAGCAGTCGGAATGAGCAGTTCTTC. Translating it yields CASSRNEQFF.